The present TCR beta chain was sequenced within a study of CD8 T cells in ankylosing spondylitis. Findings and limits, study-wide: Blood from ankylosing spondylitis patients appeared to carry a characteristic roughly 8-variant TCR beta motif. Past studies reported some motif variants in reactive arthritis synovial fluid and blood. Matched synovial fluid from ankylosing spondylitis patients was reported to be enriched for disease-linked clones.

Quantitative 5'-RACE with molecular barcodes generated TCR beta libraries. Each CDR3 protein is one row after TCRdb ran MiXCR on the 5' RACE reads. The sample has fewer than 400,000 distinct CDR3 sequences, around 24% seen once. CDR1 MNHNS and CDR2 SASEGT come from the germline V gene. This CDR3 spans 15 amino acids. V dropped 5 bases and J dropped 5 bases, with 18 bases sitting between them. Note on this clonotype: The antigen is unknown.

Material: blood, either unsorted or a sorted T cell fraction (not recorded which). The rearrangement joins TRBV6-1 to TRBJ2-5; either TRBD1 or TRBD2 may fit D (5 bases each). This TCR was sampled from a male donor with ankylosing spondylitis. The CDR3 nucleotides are TGTGCCAGCAGTAATGGACACTCGAGAGGGGAGACCCAGTACTTC. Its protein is CASSNGHSRGETQYF.